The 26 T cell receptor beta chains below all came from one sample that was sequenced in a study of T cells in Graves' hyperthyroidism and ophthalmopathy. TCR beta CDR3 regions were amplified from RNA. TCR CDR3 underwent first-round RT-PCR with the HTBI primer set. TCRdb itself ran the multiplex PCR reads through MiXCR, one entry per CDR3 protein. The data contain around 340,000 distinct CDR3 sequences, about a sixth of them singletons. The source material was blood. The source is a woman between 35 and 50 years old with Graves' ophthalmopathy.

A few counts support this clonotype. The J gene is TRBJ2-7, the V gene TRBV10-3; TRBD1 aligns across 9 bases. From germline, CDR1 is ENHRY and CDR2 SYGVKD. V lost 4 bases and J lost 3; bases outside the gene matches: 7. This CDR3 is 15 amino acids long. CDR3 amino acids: CAISGGDRALYEQYF. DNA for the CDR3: TGTGCCATCAGTGGGGGGGACAGGGCACTCTACGAGCAGTACTTC.

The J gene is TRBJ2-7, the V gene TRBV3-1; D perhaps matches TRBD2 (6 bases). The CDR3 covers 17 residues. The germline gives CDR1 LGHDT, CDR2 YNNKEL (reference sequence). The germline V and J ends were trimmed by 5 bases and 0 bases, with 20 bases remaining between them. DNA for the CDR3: TGTGCCAGCAGCTCCGGCGGGGCGGGCATCTCCTCCTACGAGCAGTACTTC. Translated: CASSSGGAGISSYEQYF.

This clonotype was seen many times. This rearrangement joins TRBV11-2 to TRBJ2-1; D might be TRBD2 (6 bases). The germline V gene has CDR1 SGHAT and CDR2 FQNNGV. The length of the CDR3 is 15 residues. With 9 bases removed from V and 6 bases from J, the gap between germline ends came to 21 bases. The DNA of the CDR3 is TGTGCCAGTAAATTAGGCGGGGCCGGGGGCAATGAGCAGTTCTTC. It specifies CASKLGGAGGNEQFF.

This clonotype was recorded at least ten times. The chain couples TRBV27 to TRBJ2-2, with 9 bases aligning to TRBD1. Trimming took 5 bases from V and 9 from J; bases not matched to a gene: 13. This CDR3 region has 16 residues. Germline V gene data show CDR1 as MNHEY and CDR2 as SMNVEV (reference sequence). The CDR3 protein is CASSTGPIQGARELFF. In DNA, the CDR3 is TGTGCCAGCAGTACGGGGCCCATACAGGGGGCGAGGGAGCTGTTTTTT.

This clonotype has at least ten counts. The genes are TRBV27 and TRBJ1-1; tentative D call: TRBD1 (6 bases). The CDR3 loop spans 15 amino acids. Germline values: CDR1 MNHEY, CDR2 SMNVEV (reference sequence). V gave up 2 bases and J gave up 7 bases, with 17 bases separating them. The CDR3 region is CASSLAGTGFGEAFF. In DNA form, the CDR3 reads TGTGCCAGCAGTTTAGCAGGAACAGGGTTCGGTGAAGCTTTCTTT.

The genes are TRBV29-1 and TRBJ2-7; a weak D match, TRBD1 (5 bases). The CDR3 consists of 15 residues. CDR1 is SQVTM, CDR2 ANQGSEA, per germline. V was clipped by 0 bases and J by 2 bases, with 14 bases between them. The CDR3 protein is CSVEDWGSSAYEQYF. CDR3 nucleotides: TGCAGCGTTGAAGATTGGGGCAGTTCCGCCTACGAGCAGTACTTC.

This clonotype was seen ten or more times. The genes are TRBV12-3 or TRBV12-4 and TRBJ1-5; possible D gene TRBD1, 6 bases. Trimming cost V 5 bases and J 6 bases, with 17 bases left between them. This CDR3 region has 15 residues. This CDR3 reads CASSLQTGLGQPQHF. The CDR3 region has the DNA TGTGCCAGCAGTCTCCAAACAGGGTTGGGTCAGCCCCAGCATTTT.

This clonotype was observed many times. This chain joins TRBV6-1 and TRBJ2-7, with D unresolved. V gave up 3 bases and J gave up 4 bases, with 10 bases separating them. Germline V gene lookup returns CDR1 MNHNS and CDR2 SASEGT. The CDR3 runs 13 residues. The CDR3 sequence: CASSDSFTYEQYF. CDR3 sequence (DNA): TGTGCCAGCAGTGACAGTTTTACTTACGAGCAGTACTTC.

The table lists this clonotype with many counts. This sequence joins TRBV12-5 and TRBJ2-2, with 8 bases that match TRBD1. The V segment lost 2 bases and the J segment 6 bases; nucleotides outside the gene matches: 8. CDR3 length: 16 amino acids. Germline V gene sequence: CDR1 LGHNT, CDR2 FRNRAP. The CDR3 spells CASGLPTGAKPGELFF. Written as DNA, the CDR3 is TGTGCTAGTGGTTTGCCGACAGGGGCAAAACCCGGGGAGCTGTTTTTT.

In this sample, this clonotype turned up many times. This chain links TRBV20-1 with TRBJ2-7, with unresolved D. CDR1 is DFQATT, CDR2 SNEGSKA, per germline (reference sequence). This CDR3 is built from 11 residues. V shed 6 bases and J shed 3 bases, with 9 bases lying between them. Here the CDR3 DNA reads TGCAGTGCCAGCGACTTCTACGAGCAGTACTTC. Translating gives CSASDFYEQYF.

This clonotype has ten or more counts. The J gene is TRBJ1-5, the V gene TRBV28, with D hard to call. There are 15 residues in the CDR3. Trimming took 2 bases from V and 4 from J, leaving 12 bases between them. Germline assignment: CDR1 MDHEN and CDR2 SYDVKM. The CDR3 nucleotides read TGTGCCAGCAGTTTAAGGGTTCGGCCAAATCAGCCCCAGCATTTT. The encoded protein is CASSLRVRPNQPQHF.

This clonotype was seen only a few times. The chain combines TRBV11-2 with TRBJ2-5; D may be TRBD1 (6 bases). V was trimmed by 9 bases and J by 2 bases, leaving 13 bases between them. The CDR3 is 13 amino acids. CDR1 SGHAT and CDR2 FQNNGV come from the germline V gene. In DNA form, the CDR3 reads TGTGCCAGTCGGGCGGACAGTCAAGAGACCCAGTACTTC. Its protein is CASRADSQETQYF.

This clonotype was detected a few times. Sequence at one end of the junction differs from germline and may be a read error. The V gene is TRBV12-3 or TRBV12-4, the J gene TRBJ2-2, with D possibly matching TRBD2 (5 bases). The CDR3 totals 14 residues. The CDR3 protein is CASTLVPNTGELSF. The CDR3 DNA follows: TGTGCCAGCACCCTGGTGCCGAACACCGGGGAGCTGTCTTTT.

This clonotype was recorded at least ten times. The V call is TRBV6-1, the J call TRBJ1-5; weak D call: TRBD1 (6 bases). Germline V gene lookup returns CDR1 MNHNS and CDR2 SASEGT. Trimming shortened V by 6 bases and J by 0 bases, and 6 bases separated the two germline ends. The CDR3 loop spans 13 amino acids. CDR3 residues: CASRDSSNQPQHF. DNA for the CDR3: TGTGCCAGCAGGGACAGTAGCAATCAGCCCCAGCATTTT.

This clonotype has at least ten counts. In nucleotides, the CDR3 is TGCAGTGCTCCCCCCTGGGACCGCCAGACCTACGAGCAGTACTTC. It encodes CSAPPWDRQTYEQYF. The chain is built from TRBV20-1 and TRBJ2-7; possibly TRBD1 or TRBD2 for D (5 bases each). Per germline, CDR1 DFQATT and CDR2 SNEGSKA (reference sequence). The CDR3 is made up of 15 amino acids. Between the trimmed V and J ends, which lost 5 bases and 2 bases, there was a span of 19 bases.

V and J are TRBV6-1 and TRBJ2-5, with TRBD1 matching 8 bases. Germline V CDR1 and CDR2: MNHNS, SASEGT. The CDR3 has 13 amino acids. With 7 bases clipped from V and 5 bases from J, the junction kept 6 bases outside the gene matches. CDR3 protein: CASTRQGRETQYF. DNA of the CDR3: TGTGCCAGCACCCGACAGGGGCGCGAGACCCAGTACTTC.

The CDR3 DNA reads as TGTGCCAGCAGGGAGGACAGGGGGCCTCTGGAGGCTGAAGCTTTCTTT. Translation gives CASREDRGPLEAEAFF. This chain links TRBV6-2 or TRBV6-3 with TRBJ1-1, with 11 bases that match TRBD1. Germline values: CDR1 MNHEY, CDR2 SVGEGT. Trimming removed 6 bases from V and 6 bases from J; junction bases left unmatched: 12. The CDR3 runs 16 residues.

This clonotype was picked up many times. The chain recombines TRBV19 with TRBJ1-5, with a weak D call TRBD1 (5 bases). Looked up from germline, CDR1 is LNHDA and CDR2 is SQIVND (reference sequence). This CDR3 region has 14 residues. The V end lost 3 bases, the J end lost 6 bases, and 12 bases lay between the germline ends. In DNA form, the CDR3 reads TGTGCCAGTAGTATGTTAAGGGGTCGTCAGCCCCAGCATTTT. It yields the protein CASSMLRGRQPQHF.

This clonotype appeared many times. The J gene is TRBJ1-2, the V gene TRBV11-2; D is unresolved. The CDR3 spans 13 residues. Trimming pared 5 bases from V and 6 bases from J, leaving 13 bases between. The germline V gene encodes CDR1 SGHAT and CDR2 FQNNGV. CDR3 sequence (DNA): TGTGCCAGCAGCCATGGTCTTTTAGATGGCTACACCTTC. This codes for CASSHGLLDGYTF. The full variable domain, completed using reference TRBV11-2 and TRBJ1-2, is EAGVAQSPRYKIIEKRQSVAFWCNPISGHATLYWYQQILGQGPKLLIQFQNNGVVDDSQLPKDRFSAERLKGVDSTLKIQPAKLEDSAVYLCASSHGLLDGYTFGSGTRLTVV.

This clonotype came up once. The CDR3 sequence is CASSIRGASGNTIYF. CDR3 nucleotide sequence: TGTGCCAGCAGTATACGGGGGGCTTCTGGAAACACCATATATTTT. The chain uses TRBV9 and TRBJ1-3, with D possibly TRBD1 on 6 matching bases. Germline values: CDR1 SGDLS, CDR2 YYNGEE. The CDR3 has 15 amino acids. Trimming stripped 5 bases from V and 1 base from J, with 13 bases between.

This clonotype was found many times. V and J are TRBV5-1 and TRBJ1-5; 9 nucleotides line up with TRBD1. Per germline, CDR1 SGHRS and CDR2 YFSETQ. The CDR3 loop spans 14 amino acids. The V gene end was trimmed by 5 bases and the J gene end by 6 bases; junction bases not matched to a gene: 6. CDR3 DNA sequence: TGCGCCAGCAGGCCCGGGACAGGGATTCAGCCCCAGCATTTT. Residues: CASRPGTGIQPQHF.

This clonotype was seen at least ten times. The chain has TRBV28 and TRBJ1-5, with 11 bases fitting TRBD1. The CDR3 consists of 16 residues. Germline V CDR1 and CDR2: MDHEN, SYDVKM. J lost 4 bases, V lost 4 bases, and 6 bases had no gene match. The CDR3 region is CASSSRDRGNNQPQHF. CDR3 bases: TGTGCCAGCAGTTCCCGGGACAGGGGGAATAATCAGCCCCAGCATTTT.

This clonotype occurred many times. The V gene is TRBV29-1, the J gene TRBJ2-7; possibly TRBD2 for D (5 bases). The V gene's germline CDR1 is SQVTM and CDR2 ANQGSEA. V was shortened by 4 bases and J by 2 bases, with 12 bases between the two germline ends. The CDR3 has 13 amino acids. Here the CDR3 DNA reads TGCAGCGTTGTGGGCAGGACTCCCTACGAGCAGTACTTC. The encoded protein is CSVVGRTPYEQYF.

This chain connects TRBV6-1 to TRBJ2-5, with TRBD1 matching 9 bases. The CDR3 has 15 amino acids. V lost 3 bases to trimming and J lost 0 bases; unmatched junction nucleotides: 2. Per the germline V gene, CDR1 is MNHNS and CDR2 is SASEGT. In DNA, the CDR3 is TGTGCCAGCAGTGATTGGACAGGGGACCAAGAGACCCAGTACTTC. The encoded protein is CASSDWTGDQETQYF.

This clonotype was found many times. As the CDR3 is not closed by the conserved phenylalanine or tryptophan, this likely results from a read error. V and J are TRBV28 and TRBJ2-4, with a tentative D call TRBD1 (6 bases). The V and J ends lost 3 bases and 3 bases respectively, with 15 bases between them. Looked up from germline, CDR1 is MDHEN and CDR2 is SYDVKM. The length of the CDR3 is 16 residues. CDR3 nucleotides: TGTGCCAGCAGTTTCCCAAACAGGGTGGGCAAAAACATTCAGTACCTC. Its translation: CASSFPNRVGKNIQYL.

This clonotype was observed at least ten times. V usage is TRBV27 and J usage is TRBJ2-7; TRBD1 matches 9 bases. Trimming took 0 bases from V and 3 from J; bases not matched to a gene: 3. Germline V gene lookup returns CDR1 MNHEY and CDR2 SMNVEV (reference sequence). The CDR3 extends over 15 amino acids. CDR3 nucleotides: TGTGCCAGCAGTTTATCGGGACAGGGTTTCTACGAGCAGTACTTC. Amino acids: CASSLSGQGFYEQYF.